These T cell receptor beta chains were read from a single sample in a study of blood T cell repertoires in COVID-19. Only in-frame clones appear in the TCRdb table, and some are missing; sequencing was by immunoSEQ multiplex PCR. The table shows approximately 290,000 clones, with 85% to 90% occurring only once. The specimen sequenced was peripheral blood. These receptors all stem from a man younger than 40 with acute or convalescent COVID-19. Each CDR3 is given with its conserved first and last residue. A D gene is named only where the DNA matches it firmly. The size entry is marked missing in some rows and otherwise reads once, few, many or a size class.

J gene | D gene | clone size | V gene | CDR3 DNA | CDR3 protein
TRBJ2-7 | TRBD1 | - | TRBV23-1 | TGCGCCAGCAGTCATCAGGAGGGACAGGACCGCTCCTACGAGCAGTACTTC | CASSHQEGQDRSYEQYF
TRBJ2-7 | - | once | TRBV5-6 | TGTGCCAGCGAGAGGAGCTCCTACGAGCAGTACTTC | CASERSSYEQYF
TRBJ2-7 | - | - | TRBV7-9 | TGTGCCAGCAGCCGAGGGACAAACGCCTACGAGCAGTACTTC | CASSRGTNAYEQYF
TRBJ2-3 | TRBD1 | - | TRBV5-4 | TGTGCCAGCAGCTCGTGGACAGGGCGAAGTGTAGATACGCAGTATTTT | CASSSWTGRSVDTQYF
TRBJ1-4 | - | once | TRBV2 | TGTGCCAGCAGTGTACTAGGAAATGAAAAACTGTTTTTT | CASSVLGNEKLFF
TRBJ2-2 | - | - | TRBV6-5 | TGTGCCAGCAGCCAAACCGGGGAGCTGTTTTTT | CASSQTGELFF
TRBJ1-3 | - | - | TRBV19 | TGTGCCAGTATGGGGCCTTCCTCCGCCGTTTCTGGAAACACCATATATTTT | CASMGPSSAVSGNTIYF
TRBJ1-6 | - | - | TRBV9 | TGTGCCAGCAGTAGACGGGGGGATTCACCCCTCCACTTT | CASSRRGDSPLHF
TRBJ2-5 | TRBD2 | - | TRBV5-3 | TGTGCCAGAAGCTTGGAACTAGCGGGAAACCAAGAGACCCAGTACTTC | CARSLELAGNQETQYF
TRBJ2-1 | TRBD2 | - | TRBV5-1 | TGCGCCAGCAGCTTGCCGGGACTAGCCCACAATGAGCAGTTCTTC | CASSLPGLAHNEQFF
TRBJ2-2 | - | - | TRBV9 | TGTGCCAGCAGCGTAGTATCGAACACCGGGGAGCTGTTTTTT | CASSVVSNTGELFF
TRBJ2-3 | - | few | TRBV10-3 | TGTGCCACCGGGTCCACAGATACGCAGTATTTT | CATGSTDTQYF
TRBJ2-7 | - | - | TRBV2 | TGTGCCAGCAGGGTTAGCTCCTACGAGCAGTACTTC | CASRVSSYEQYF
TRBJ2-1 | - | few | TRBV6-1 | TGTGCCAGCAGTGAAGCGGGCGGGACCTACAATGAGCAGTTCTTC | CASSEAGGTYNEQFF
TRBJ1-6 | - | - | TRBV1 | TGCACCAGCAGCCAAGATACGAGGACAGGGGTCTATAATTCACCCCTCCACTTT | CTSSQDTRTGVYNSPLHF
TRBJ2-1 | - | - | TRBV30 | TGTGCCTGGAGGGCGGGCGCGGGGTCCTACAATGAGCAGTTCTTC | CAWRAGAGSYNEQFF
TRBJ2-7 | TRBD2 | - | TRBV30 | TGTGCCTGGAAGAGGCGGGAGGGTGACTACGAGCAGTACTTC | CAWKRREGDYEQYF
TRBJ2-7 | - | - | TRBV11-2 | TGTGCCAGCAGCTTTAAGGGGCCGGTATACGAGCAGTACTTC | CASSFKGPVYEQYF
TRBJ1-1 | - | - | TRBV6-5 | TGTGCCAGCAGGGGGGCAGGGTATCAGACTGAAGCTTTCTTT | CASRGAGYQTEAFF